The 30 T cell receptor beta chains listed next were all sequenced from one sample in a study of blood T cell repertoires in COVID-19. Produced via immunoSEQ multiplex PCR; TCRdb's table is partial and in-frame only. The sample comprises approximately 220,000 clones, around 87% of which are singletons, and about 3.5% rests with the top ten. Sequencing used PBMCs or T cells enriched from blood (not recorded which). Receptors were obtained from a woman between 18 and 30 years old in a cohort exposed to, infected with or recovered from COVID-19 (not recorded which).

This clone was recorded only once. The chain has TRBV9 and TRBJ1-1, with D possibly TRBD1 on 5 matching bases. The CDR3 length is 14 residues. Looked up from germline, CDR1 is SGDLS and CDR2 is YYNGEE. V shed 0 bases and J shed 1 base, with 7 bases lying between them. The chain's CDR3 is CASSVAGQNTEAFF. CDR3 DNA sequence: TGTGCCAGCAGCGTAGCCGGACAGAACACTGAAGCTTTCTTT.

This chain links TRBV2 with TRBJ1-2; a possible D gene is TRBD1 (5 bases). Trimming shortened V by 6 bases and J by 2 bases, and 13 bases separated the two germline ends. Germline loops: CDR1 SNHLY, CDR2 FYNNEI. The CDR3 contains 14 residues. The CDR3 spells CASRDSRMNYGYTF. Written as DNA, the CDR3 is TGTGCCAGCAGAGACAGTCGAATGAACTATGGCTACACCTTC.

The chain joins TRBV4-1 to TRBJ1-4, with TRBD1 matching 7 bases. The germline gives CDR1 MGHRA, CDR2 YSYEKL. This CDR3 spans 15 amino acids. V was pared by 4 bases and J by 7 bases, with 9 bases of the junction left unmatched. The CDR3 bases are TGCGCCAGCAGCCTAGACAGGGTTGGTAGTGAAAAACTGTTTTTT. Amino acids: CASSLDRVGSEKLFF.

The V and J genes are TRBV5-6 and TRBJ1-1; 9 nucleotides align to TRBD1. Germline CDR1 and CDR2: SGHDT and YYEEEE. After removal of 0 bases from V and 0 bases from J, the junction contained 6 bases not matched to a gene. The CDR3 has 17 amino acids. The CDR3 nucleotides read TGTGCCAGCAGCTTGGATCCGGGACAGGGATTGAACACTGAAGCTTTCTTT. It codes for CASSLDPGQGLNTEAFF.

This rearrangement joins TRBV24-1 to TRBJ2-1, with TRBD2 identical over 7 bases. In germline, CDR1 is KGHDR, CDR2 SFDVKD. The CDR3 spans 15 residues. The V and J ends lost 10 bases and 2 bases, in that order; junction bases with no gene match: 10. CDR3 residues: CATTGGSGAYNEQFF. CDR3 sequence (DNA): TGTGCCACTACAGGTGGGAGCGGGGCCTACAATGAGCAGTTCTTC.

The chain recombines TRBV27 with TRBJ2-7, with TRBD2 as a possible D gene (6 bases). Germline V gene lookup returns CDR1 MNHEY and CDR2 SMNVEV (reference sequence). Deletions cut 6 bases from V and 5 bases from J, with 26 bases between. The CDR3 contains 17 residues. DNA of the CDR3: TGTGCCAGCAGCCTCAAACTATCTACGATGGGAGGACACGAGCAGTACTTC. Translating it yields CASSLKLSTMGGHEQYF.

This rearrangement joins TRBV5-8 to TRBJ2-7, with D tentatively TRBD2 (5 bases). Between the trimmed V and J ends, which lost 0 bases and 4 bases, there was a span of 14 bases. This CDR3 comprises 15 residues. The V gene's germline CDR1 is SGHTS and CDR2 YDEGEE. The CDR3 reads CASSLGGERSYEQYF. CDR3 DNA sequence: TGTGCCAGCAGCTTGGGCGGTGAGCGGAGTTACGAGCAGTACTTC.

This clone occurred a few times. The chain joins TRBV4-1 to TRBJ1-2; 7 nucleotides line up with TRBD1. Per germline, CDR1 MGHRA and CDR2 YSYEKL. The CDR3 length is 17 residues. V gave up 1 base and J gave up 6 bases; unmatched junction bases: 14. The CDR3 spells CASSQAPKGQRGDGYTF. The CDR3 nucleotides read TGCGCCAGCAGCCAAGCCCCCAAGGGACAGAGGGGAGATGGCTACACCTTC.

The chain recombines TRBV5-4 with TRBJ1-1, with D possibly being TRBD1 (6 bases). The CDR3 sequence is 14 residues long. Germline-derived CDR1 and CDR2 are SGHNT and YYREEE (reference sequence). Trimming removed 1 base at V and 0 bases at J, with 7 bases between. CDR3 in DNA: TGTGCCAGCAGCTTGAAGGGGGTGAACACTGAAGCTTTCTTT. Translation gives CASSLKGVNTEAFF.

This chain uses TRBV4-1 with TRBJ1-5, with 8 bases fitting TRBD1. The ends lost 3 bases at V and 4 bases at J; junction bases unmatched: 11. The length of the CDR3 is 17 residues. The germline V gene has CDR1 MGHRA and CDR2 YSYEKL. The CDR3 bases are TGCGCCAGCAGCCACCCGAGGGGAACAGGGGGGAATCAGCCCCAGCATTTT. It encodes CASSHPRGTGGNQPQHF.

The chain links TRBV30 to TRBJ1-5, with D possibly being TRBD1 (5 bases). This CDR3 is built from 13 residues. Trimming removed 0 bases at V and 7 bases at J, with 10 bases between. Germline CDR1 GTSNPN, CDR2 SVGIG (reference sequence). CDR3 DNA sequence: TGTGCCTGGAGTGTGGAGGGGACGCAGCCCCAGCATTTT. Encoded protein: CAWSVEGTQPQHF.

The chain recombines TRBV6-5 with TRBJ1-5; 7 nucleotides line up with TRBD1. Losses at the gene ends were 5 bases for V and 7 bases for J; bases not matched to a gene: 5. This CDR3 has 13 amino acids. The germline V gene encodes CDR1 MNHEY and CDR2 SVGAGI. This CDR3 reads CASSRQGGQPQHF. Here the CDR3 DNA reads TGTGCCAGCAGTAGACAGGGTGGACAGCCCCAGCATTTT.

The genes are TRBV28 and TRBJ2-7; TRBD2 agrees at 7 bases. V trimming: 5 bases; J trimming: 2 bases; junction bases outside the gene matches: 6. The germline V gene encodes CDR1 MDHEN and CDR2 SYDVKM. The CDR3 runs to 14 residues. The CDR3, as DNA: TGTGCCAGCAGTACCCCGGGGGGACCCTACGAGCAGTACTTC. Its translation is CASSTPGGPYEQYF.

This sequence joins TRBV29-1 and TRBJ2-1; D call uncertain. CDR1 and CDR2 from the germline V gene are SQVTM and ANQGSEA. Trimming cost V 8 bases and J 0 bases, with 14 bases left between them. This CDR3 has 14 residues. CDR3 DNA: TGCAGCTTCAACCCCGGTAGCTCCTACAATGAGCAGTTCTTC. Translating it yields CSFNPGSSYNEQFF.

This rearrangement joins TRBV11-1 to TRBJ1-1; a possible D gene is TRBD1 (5 bases). V dropped 3 bases and J dropped 1 base, with 12 bases sitting between them. Germline V gene data show CDR1 as SGHAT and CDR2 as FQDESV (reference sequence). The CDR3 totals 15 residues. The CDR3 protein is CASSFDGQTNTEAFF. Written as DNA, the CDR3 is TGTGCCAGCAGCTTTGACGGACAAACGAACACTGAAGCTTTCTTT.

V usage is TRBV7-3 and J usage is TRBJ2-3, with 7 bases lining up with TRBD1. CDR1 is SGHTA, CDR2 FQGTGA, per germline. The V segment lost 1 base and the J segment 1 base; nucleotides outside the gene matches: 2. The CDR3 covers 15 residues. Here the CDR3 reads CASSLIQGGTDTQYF. CDR3 coding DNA: TGTGCCAGCAGCTTAATTCAGGGGGGCACAGATACGCAGTATTTT.

This chain links TRBV12-3 or TRBV12-4 with TRBJ2-7, with TRBD2 identical over 7 bases. J was trimmed by 4 bases and V by 7 bases; bases with no gene match: 7. CDR3 length equals 13 residues. The CDR3 here is CASNHGGGYEQYF. The CDR3, as DNA: TGTGCCAGCAATCACGGCGGGGGTTACGAGCAGTACTTC.

The rearrangement uses TRBV30 and TRBJ2-1; perhaps TRBD2 as D (6 bases). Germline CDR1 GTSNPN, CDR2 SVGIG (reference sequence). The CDR3 contains 13 residues. V lost 0 bases to trimming and J lost 7 bases, with 10 bases between them. In DNA, the CDR3 is TGTGCCTGGAGTGTAGCGGGTCAGAATGAGCAGTTCTTC. As protein: CAWSVAGQNEQFF. Variable domain in full (rest from reference TRBV30 and TRBJ2-1): SQTIHQWPATLVQPVGSPLSLECTVEGTSNPNLYWYRQAAGRGLQLLFYSVGIGQISSEVPQNLSASRPQDRQFILSSKKLLLSDSGFYLCAWSVAGQNEQFFGPGTRLTVL.

This chain links TRBV3-1 (or the pseudogene TRBV3-2) with TRBJ2-3, with D maybe TRBD1 (7 bases). The V gene's germline CDR1 is LGHDT and CDR2 YNNKEL (reference sequence). This CDR3 region has 14 residues. The germline V and J ends were trimmed by 7 bases and 3 bases, with 14 bases remaining between them. The CDR3 sequence is CASTQGGGTDTQYF. The CDR3 coding sequence is TGTGCCAGCACCCAGGGGGGAGGAACAGATACGCAGTATTTT.

The gene calls are TRBV19 and TRBJ2-2; 14 bases map to TRBD2. The CDR3 contains 16 residues. The J segment lost 4 bases and the V segment lost 4 bases, leaving 2 bases of the junction unmatched. Per germline, CDR1 LNHDA and CDR2 SQIVND (reference sequence). CDR3 amino acids: CASSTGLAGGTGELFF. The CDR3 DNA follows: TGTGCCAGTAGTACCGGACTAGCGGGGGGCACCGGGGAGCTGTTTTTT.

The chain employs TRBV7-8 and TRBJ1-2; the D is unclear. Trimming took off 5 bases at V and 7 bases at J, with 17 bases between the two ends. The V gene's germline CDR1 is SGHVS and CDR2 FQNEAQ. The CDR3 extends over 14 amino acids. CDR3 in amino acids: CASSPIPGFPGYTF. The DNA of the CDR3 is TGTGCCAGCAGCCCCATTCCGGGGTTCCCTGGCTACACCTTC. The whole variable domain, filled in from reference TRBV7-8 and TRBJ1-2, reads GAGVSQSPRYKVAKRGQDVALRCDPISGHVSLFWYQQALGQGPEFLTYFQNEAQLDKSGLPSDRFFAERPEGSVSTLKIQRTQQEDSAVYLCASSPIPGFPGYTFGSGTRLTVV.

The chain links TRBV10-3 to TRBJ2-2; TRBD1 agrees at 12 bases. V gave up 6 bases and J gave up 10 bases; unmatched junction bases: 3. This CDR3 has 13 amino acids. Germline loops: CDR1 ENHRY, CDR2 SYGVKD. The DNA of the CDR3 is TGTGCCATCAGGGGACAGGGGGCGGAGGAGCTGTTTTTT. Residues: CAIRGQGAEELFF.

The chain links TRBV3-1 (or the pseudogene TRBV3-2) to TRBJ2-1, with 14 bases that match TRBD2. The germline gives CDR1 LGHDT, CDR2 YNNKEL (reference sequence). The CDR3 extends over 15 amino acids. With V trimmed by 0 bases and J by 12 bases, 4 bases remained unmatched. DNA for the CDR3: TGTGCCAGCAGCCAAGAGGGACTAGCGGGGGTCGGGCAGTTCTTC. Its translation is CASSQEGLAGVGQFF.

The chain employs TRBV7-3 and TRBJ2-7, with TRBD2 matching 11 bases. The V and J ends lost 5 bases and 2 bases, in that order; junction bases with no gene match: 8. From germline, CDR1 is SGHTA and CDR2 FQGTGA. The CDR3 is 16 residues long. CDR3 sequence reads: CASSEFPSGRTYEQYF. In DNA, the CDR3 is TGTGCCAGCAGCGAATTCCCTAGCGGGAGGACCTACGAGCAGTACTTC. Looking up the rest from reference TRBV7-3 and TRBJ2-7 gives the full variable domain: GAGVSQTPSNKVTEKGKYVELRCDPISGHTALYWYRQSLGQGPEFLIYFQGTGAADDSGLPNDRFFAVRPEGSVSTLKIQRTERGDSAVYLCASSEFPSGRTYEQYFGPGTRLTVT.

This sequence joins TRBV28 and TRBJ1-5, with a weak D call TRBD1 (5 bases). V lost 2 bases and J lost 2, with 13 bases in between. The CDR3 contains 16 residues. Germline V CDR1 and CDR2: MDHEN, SYDVKM. CDR3 nucleotide sequence: TGTGCCAGCAGTTTAAAGGGGAGGATTGGCAATCAGCCCCAGCATTTT. This sequence encodes CASSLKGRIGNQPQHF.

The CDR3 region has the DNA TGTGCCAGCAGCATACTACCCAATGAGCAGTTCTTC. It codes for CASSILPNEQFF. This sequence joins TRBV7-9 and TRBJ2-1; D is unclear. V was clipped by 5 bases and J by 6 bases, with 8 bases between them. Germline-derived CDR1 and CDR2 are SEHNR and FQNEAQ (reference sequence). The CDR3 is made up of 12 amino acids. Full variable domain (outside the CDR3, taken from reference TRBV7-9 and TRBJ2-1): DTGVSQNPRHKITKRGQNVTFRCDPISEHNRLYWYRQTLGQGPEFLTYFQNEAQLEKSRLLSDRFSAERPKGSFSTLEIQRTEQGDSAMYLCASSILPNEQFFGPGTRLTVL.

The chain carries TRBV18 and TRBJ2-7; 7 positions agree with TRBD1. J gave up 2 bases and V 0 bases, and 7 bases lay outside the gene matches. The V gene's germline CDR1 is KGHSH and CDR2 LQKENI. The CDR3 loop spans 16 amino acids. The CDR3 bases are TGTGCCAGCTCACCACCCACAGGGGATCATACCTACGAGCAGTACTTC. Translation: CASSPPTGDHTYEQYF.

The chain has TRBV6-5 and TRBJ1-1, with 10 positions matching TRBD1. The V gene's germline CDR1 is MNHEY and CDR2 SVGAGI. V shed 3 bases and J 2 bases; nucleotides not matched to a gene: 6. The CDR3 runs to 16 residues. In DNA, the CDR3 is TGTGCCAGCAGTTATTCACGGACAGGGGGTAACACTGAAGCTTTCTTT. Its protein is CASSYSRTGGNTEAFF.

This rearrangement joins TRBV30 to TRBJ1-5; D is possibly TRBD1 (5 bases). The CDR3 runs 12 residues. V was trimmed by 0 bases and J by 9 bases, leaving 9 bases between them. Germline lookup yields CDR1 GTSNPN and CDR2 SVGIG (reference sequence). This CDR3 is CAWSVITGPQHF. The CDR3 nucleotides read TGTGCCTGGAGTGTAATAACAGGGCCCCAGCATTTT.

This chain joins TRBV2 and TRBJ1-2, with a possible D match to TRBD1 (5 bases). Trimming left V 6 bases short and J 8 bases short, with 13 bases between. This CDR3 contains 12 residues. Germline values: CDR1 SNHLY, CDR2 FYNNEI. CDR3 DNA sequence: TGTGCCAGCAGGGTGGATCAGGGAGGCTACACCTTC. Translated, it gives CASRVDQGGYTF.